This TCR beta chain was sequenced during a study of T cell responses to AZD1222 COVID-19 vaccine. Broader study findings: Among those given AZD1222, only 6 or 7 were seropositive at baseline.

Concerning this clone itself: Its antigen is not identified.

TCRdb's table, derived via immunoSEQ multiplex PCR, lists solely in-frame clones and lacks some. The sample lists 160,000 or so clones; around nine tenths were seen once. Material: peripheral blood, obtained 28 days after the second AZD1222 dose. The sequence derives from an adult who received the AZD1222 COVID-19 vaccine.

Here the CDR3 reads CASGGSEAFF. CDR3 DNA sequence: TGTGCCAGCGGGGGTTCTGAAGCTTTCTTT. V usage is TRBV28 and J usage is TRBJ1-1; the D gene is possibly TRBD1 (5 bases). Germline-derived CDR1 and CDR2 are MDHEN and SYDVKM. The CDR3 has 10 residues. Trimming shortened V by 8 bases and J by 6 bases, and 7 bases separated the two germline ends. Filled out from reference TRBV28 and TRBJ1-1, the complete variable domain reads DVKVTQSSRYLVKRTGEKVFLECVQDMDHENMFWYRQDPGLGLRLIYFSYDVKMKEKGDIPEGYSVSREKKERFSLILESASTNQTSMYLCASGGSEAFFGQGTRLTVV.